These 2 T cell receptor beta chains originate from one sample sequenced in a study of human T cells and chemical hapten exposure (dated by TCRdb to the early 2020s). Receptors were amplified or captured by RACE. TCRdb records NextSeq 500 as the sequencer. In-frame beta chains were kept once TCRdb had trimmed the public reads at Q25 with fastp and called clones with MiXCR. Records with the same CDR3 protein are collapsed into one entry carrying the most frequent genes and DNA. This sample lists fewer than 90,000 distinct CDR3 sequences; less than 8.5% were detected once. The ten top clones hold around 1.3% of the sample. The sample's time point label, decoded: patch test 2, 6 weeks after DPC sensitization. The treatment or condition label, read with the paper, signifies: therapeutic diphenylcyclopropenone sensitization with weekly scalp DPC. This specimen was whole blood, taken in connection with sensitization to the hapten diphenylcyclopropenone (DPC). The receptors come from a woman in her thirties with alopecia areata. Some clones in this sample may be carry-over from other donors' samples.

This clonotype was counted many times. The V gene is TRBV7-2, the J gene TRBJ2-5; the D gene is possibly TRBD1 (6 bases). The CDR3 loop spans 15 amino acids. V was pared by 5 bases and J by 1 base, with 14 bases between. Germline CDR1 and CDR2: SGHTA and FQGNSA. CDR3 protein: CASSRFGQIQETQYF. The CDR3, as DNA: TGTGCCAGCAGCCGCTTTGGACAGATCCAAGAGACCCAGTACTTC. Based on the CDR3 plus reference TRBV7-2 and TRBJ2-5, the full variable domain is GAGVSQSPSNKVTEKGKDVELRCDPISGHTALYWYRQSLGQGLEFLIYFQGNSAPDKSGLPSDRFSAERTGGSVSTLTIQRTQQEDSAVYLCASSRFGQIQETQYFGPGTRLLVL.

Turning to this clonotype: Being one base from a much bigger clone, this may be a read error. The CDR3 reads CASSSRATEAFF. CDR3 nucleotide sequence: TGTGCCAGCAGCTCCCGCGCCACTGAAGCTTTCTTT. The rearrangement uses TRBV11-1 and TRBJ1-1, with no clear D. This CDR3 is built from 12 residues. The V end lost 4 bases, the J end lost 4 bases, and 7 bases lay between the germline ends. In germline, CDR1 is SGHAT, CDR2 FQDESV (reference sequence).